This T cell receptor beta chain is drawn from a study of blood T cell repertoires in COVID-19. Study background: The origin of the acute and convalescent COVID-19 samples was the United States, Italy and Spain. Sources were T cells, B-cell-depleted T cells, or PBMCs; the material itself was cDNA or gDNA.

In the original analysis: Estimates of nucleated cell counts were drawn from the amplification of reference gene primers. Here immunoSEQ multiplex PCR was the method, and the copy in TCRdb shows in-frame clones only, minus some. D and trimming come from the DNA, and the V and J calls and clone size come from that table. The sample includes roughly 140,000 clones, just under 85% of them seen just once. CDR3 length equals 14 residues. Germline CDR1 MDHEN, CDR2 SYDVKM. With 6 bases clipped from V and 5 bases from J, the junction kept 4 bases outside the gene matches. This TCR derives from a middle-aged woman with active or convalescent COVID-19. Sequencing input: peripheral blood. V gene TRBV28 combines with J gene TRBJ1-6; 7 nucleotides agree with TRBD1. The CDR3 DNA is TGTGCCAGCAGCCGAGGACAGGATAATTCACCCCTCCACTTT. Residues: CASSRGQDNSPLHF.